One and the same sample provided the 10 T cell receptor beta chains below, sequenced in a study of shared clonotypes between healthy human individuals. Libraries were prepared by immunoSEQ multiplex PCR; TCRdb keeps only in-frame clonotypes and omits some of them. The table records some 470,000 clones, over 65% of them present only once. Sequenced input: PBMCs. The receptors were gathered from a woman in her forties in good health. Some clones in this sample may be carry-over from other donors' samples.

The chain has TRBV10-3 and TRBJ1-2; D may be TRBD1 (6 bases). The CDR3 contains 14 residues. V shed 11 bases and J shed 3 bases, with 19 bases lying between them. Germline-derived CDR1 and CDR2 are ENHRY and SYGVKD. CDR3 nucleotide sequence: TGTGCCCAAGGGGGGGCGTCTCGGGACTATGGCTACACCTTC. It codes for CAQGGASRDYGYTF.

This chain links TRBV7-9 with TRBJ1-2, with TRBD1 as a possible D gene (5 bases). Germline CDR1 and CDR2: SEHNR and FQNEAQ (reference sequence). The V end lost 5 bases, the J end lost 8 bases, and 12 bases lay between the germline ends. CDR3 length equals 12 residues. The CDR3 DNA is TGTGCCAGCAGCGCCCCCCAGGGAGGCTACACCTTC. Its protein is CASSAPQGGYTF.

This clone was seen just once. One end of the junction does not line up with germline, which may come from a read error. The rearrangement links TRBV7-7 to TRBJ2-3, with a possible D match to TRBD2 (6 bases). Germline CDR1 SSHAT, CDR2 FNYEAQ (reference sequence). This CDR3 region has 15 residues. The CDR3 loop is CASSRGSGRTDTQYF. The CDR3 DNA follows: TGTGCTAGCAGCCGGGGGTCAGGACGCACAGATACGCAGTATTTT. The full variable domain, with the rest looked up from reference TRBV7-7 and TRBJ2-3, is GAGVSQSPRYKVTKRGQDVTLRCDPISSHATLYWYQQALGQGPEFLTYFNYEAQPDKSGLPSDRFSAERPEGSISTLTIQRTEQRDSAMYRCASSRGSGRTDTQYFGPGTRLTVL.

To note about this clone: A much larger clone lies a single base off, so this may be a read error. The rearrangement uses TRBV11-2 and TRBJ1-3; D is ambiguous. CDR1 and CDR2 from the germline V gene are SGHAT and FQNNGV. The CDR3 is 12 amino acids. CDR3 sequence: CASTRSGSTIYF. CDR3 DNA: TGTGCCAGCACCCGCTCTGGAAGCACCATATATTTT.

This chain links TRBV29-1 with TRBJ2-5; D call uncertain. This CDR3 is built from 13 residues. Per germline, CDR1 SQVTM and CDR2 ANQGSEA. The ends were cut back, 4 bases at V and 5 bases at J, with 14 bases in the middle. The CDR3 nucleotides are TGCAGCGTTGTGGGCCCTCGGGTTGAGACCCAGTACTTC. This translates into CSVVGPRVETQYF. Drawing the rest from reference TRBV29-1 and TRBJ2-5, the complete variable domain is SAVISQKPSRDICQRGTSLTIQCQVDSQVTMMFWYRQQPGQSLTLIATANQGSEATYESGFVIDKFPISRPNLTFSTLTVSNMSPEDSSIYLCSVVGPRVETQYFGPGTRLLVL.

As to this clone: A read error likely explains this, since a far larger clone differs by one base. The same CDR3 arises from other DNA sequences in this sample as well. V and J are TRBV2 and TRBJ2-7; D might be TRBD1 (5 bases). Deletions cut 6 bases from V and 9 bases from J, with 15 bases between. Germline V CDR1 and CDR2: SNHLY, FYNNEI. CDR3 length: 12 amino acids. CDR3 sequence (DNA): TGTGCCAGCAGCCCCTTGGGGCCTCGGCAGTACTTC. Protein: CASSPLGPRQYF. The complete variable domain, with remaining parts taken from reference TRBV2 and TRBJ2-7, reads EPEVTQTPSHQVTQMGQEVILRCVPISNHLYFYWYRQILGQKVEFLVSFYNNEISEKSEIFDDQFSVERPDGSNFTLKIRSTKLEDSAMYFCASSPLGPRQYFGPGTRLTVT.

This clone was observed a few times. The J gene is TRBJ2-2, the V gene TRBV6-5; D is possibly TRBD1 (5 bases). Trimming removed 0 bases from V and 5 bases from J, with 7 bases in between. Germline values: CDR1 MNHEY, CDR2 SVGAGI. The length of the CDR3 is 14 residues. The CDR3 is CASSYSYRTGELFF. CDR3 sequence (DNA): TGTGCCAGCAGTTACTCTTACAGGACCGGGGAGCTGTTTTTT.

The chain carries TRBV6-4 and TRBJ1-1; the D is unclear. The CDR3 is 10 amino acids. Germline CDR1 MRHNA, CDR2 SNTAGT. V lost 7 bases to trimming and J lost 11 bases, with 11 bases between them. CDR3 amino acids: CASMGPGAFF. DNA for the CDR3: TGTGCCAGCATGGGTCCGGGGGCTTTCTTT.

The gene calls are TRBV5-4 and TRBJ1-2; 7 bases agree with TRBD1. The germline V gene has CDR1 SGHNT and CDR2 YYREEE (reference sequence). V gave up 4 bases and J gave up 3 bases; unmatched junction bases: 6. This CDR3 spans 14 amino acids. The CDR3 DNA sequence: TGTGCCAGCAGCGCCTCCGGGACAGACTATGGCTACACCTTC. Its translation is CASSASGTDYGYTF.

The chain joins TRBV6-5 to TRBJ1-1, with a possible D match to TRBD1 (5 bases). Looked up from germline, CDR1 is MNHEY and CDR2 is SVGAGI. V lost 0 bases and J 8 bases, leaving 13 bases between the germline ends. The length of the CDR3 is 14 residues. CDR3 coding DNA: TGTGCCAGCAGTTACTCGTTTGGGGGTTGGGAAGCTTTCTTT. Translation gives CASSYSFGGWEAFF.